Listed here are 20 T cell receptor beta chains from one sample, sequenced in a study of response to subunit inactivated influenza vaccine. Each CDR3 protein is one row after TCRdb ran MiXCR on the RT-PCR reads. The table includes about 780,000 distinct CDR3 sequences, under 20% detected once. The sample was PBMCs from blood, taken more than 4 days after vaccination. All receptors come from a man aged 50 to 59 who received an inactivated influenza vaccine.

Points on this clonotype: A much larger clone is a single base away; this may be a read error. V usage is TRBV20-1 and J usage is TRBJ1-1; D not resolved. Trimming cost V 0 bases and J 3 bases, with 11 bases left between them. From germline, CDR1 is DFQATT and CDR2 SNEGSKA (reference sequence). The CDR3 is made up of 14 amino acids. CDR3 residues: CSARESSLDTEAFF. CDR3 sequence (DNA): TGCAGTGCTAGAGAATCCTCTCTAGACACTGAAGCTTTCTTT.

There are a few counts of this clonotype. The J gene is TRBJ2-6, the V gene TRBV5-4; tentatively, D is TRBD2 (7 bases). Germline CDR1 and CDR2: SGHNT and YYREEE (reference sequence). V was trimmed by 3 bases and J by 0 bases, leaving 16 bases between them. The CDR3 is made up of 18 amino acids. This CDR3 is CASSSFRGGSSGANVLTF. For the CDR3, the DNA is TGTGCCAGCAGCTCGTTCAGGGGAGGGAGCTCTGGGGCCAACGTCCTGACTTTC.

The sample holds many counts of this clonotype. The rearrangement joins TRBV5-6 to TRBJ2-3; D possibly uses TRBD1 or TRBD2 (5 bases each). The germline V and J ends were trimmed by 1 base and 4 bases, with 10 bases remaining between them. The CDR3 covers 14 residues. CDR1 SGHDT and CDR2 YYEEEE come from the germline V gene. Here the CDR3 DNA reads TGTGCCAGCAGCTTGATAGGGGACGCAGATACGCAGTATTTT. Residues: CASSLIGDADTQYF.

This clonotype showed up just a few times. This rearrangement joins TRBV12-3 or TRBV12-4 to TRBJ2-7, with D possibly being TRBD1 (7 bases). V was cut by 7 bases and J by 5 bases, with 18 bases left in between. This CDR3 has 14 amino acids. For the CDR3, the DNA is TGTGCCAGCAACAACAGGGGACTTAGGAACGAGCAGTACTTC. Its translation is CASNNRGLRNEQYF.

This clonotype has more than one count but fewer than ten. The rearrangement links TRBV4-3 to TRBJ2-7, with D maybe TRBD2 (5 bases). This CDR3 comprises 15 residues. CDR1 and CDR2 (germline): LGHNA, YSLEER. Trimming stripped 1 base from V and 2 bases from J, with 12 bases between. Here the CDR3 reads CASSQALGGPYEQYF. The CDR3 coding sequence is TGCGCCAGCAGCCAAGCACTAGGCGGTCCCTACGAGCAGTACTTC.

There are a few counts of this clonotype. The chain links TRBV12-3 or TRBV12-4 to TRBJ2-7, with TRBD2 matching 15 bases. CDR3 length: 17 residues. Losses at the gene ends were 6 bases for V and 5 bases for J; bases not matched to a gene: 11. CDR3 in amino acids: CASSKYGTSGRKDEQYF. The CDR3 DNA reads as TGTGCCAGCAGCAAATACGGGACTAGCGGGAGGAAGGACGAGCAGTACTTC.

CDR3 sequence reads: CASTRGYDTEAFF. The CDR3 bases are TGTGCCAGCACCCGGGGCTATGACACTGAAGCTTTCTTT. V is TRBV12-3 or TRBV12-4 and J is TRBJ1-1, with D possibly matching TRBD1 (5 bases). V was trimmed by 7 bases and J by 3 bases, leaving 12 bases between them. This CDR3 comprises 13 residues.

This clonotype was counted between two and nine times. This chain links TRBV5-1 with TRBJ2-3; D gene uncertain. This CDR3 region has 15 residues. Trimming pared 0 bases from V and 3 bases from J, leaving 11 bases between. Germline CDR1 and CDR2: SGHRS and YFSETQ. The CDR3 DNA follows: TGCGCCAGCAGCTTGGCCACCTCGTGGACAGATACGCAGTATTTT. It specifies CASSLATSWTDTQYF.

The chain combines TRBV12-3 or TRBV12-4 with TRBJ2-7, with D unclear. CDR3 length equals 13 residues. The V end was cut by 2 bases, the J end by 2 bases, with 7 bases between. CDR3 bases: TGTGCCAGCAGTTTAATGGCTACCTACGAGCAGTACTTC. Residues: CASSLMATYEQYF.

DNA of the CDR3: TGTGCCAGCAGCCTTCTCTCCTTTGCGGAAGAGACCCAGTACTTC. Its protein is CASSLLSFAEETQYF. The chain carries TRBV2 and TRBJ2-5; D call uncertain. The ends were cut back, 6 bases at V and 3 bases at J, with 17 bases in the middle. Germline CDR1 is SNHLY and CDR2 is FYNNEI. CDR3 size: 15 residues.

The CDR3 here is CASSPVTSGSDTQYF. The CDR3 DNA reads TGCGCCAGCAGTCCCGTGACTAGCGGGAGTGATACGCAGTATTTT. This chain links TRBV4-3 with TRBJ2-3; 12 bases are shared with TRBD2. CDR1 is LGHNA, CDR2 YSLEER, per germline. CDR3 length equals 15 residues. V was clipped by 6 bases and J by 6 bases; unmatched bases: 7.

This clonotype has just a few counts. V is TRBV6-5 and J is TRBJ1-3; D gene ambiguous. The CDR3 spans 15 residues. V dropped 0 bases and J dropped 0 bases, with 6 bases sitting between them. Looked up from germline, CDR1 is MNHEY and CDR2 is SVGAGI. The CDR3 sequence is CASSYSAGSGNTIYF. The CDR3 coding sequence is TGTGCCAGCAGTTACTCGGCAGGCTCTGGAAACACCATATATTTT.

The V call is TRBV13, the J call TRBJ2-3; maybe TRBD2 (6 bases). Between the trimmed V and J ends, which lost 2 bases and 5 bases, there was a span of 14 bases. The CDR3 has 15 residues. In germline, CDR1 is PRHDT, CDR2 FYEKMQ (reference sequence). As DNA, the CDR3 is TGTGCCAGCAGCTTACAGGACGGGAGTAGAGATACGCAGTATTTT. The encoded protein is CASSLQDGSRDTQYF.

This clonotype was seen a few times. V and J are TRBV20-1 and TRBJ2-1; perhaps TRBD2 as D (5 bases). The V end was cut by 3 bases, the J end by 5 bases, with 17 bases between. Germline values: CDR1 DFQATT, CDR2 SNEGSKA (reference sequence). The CDR3 contains 15 residues. The CDR3, as DNA: TGCAGTGCTAGCCCCCTCCAGGAGGCCCACAATGAGCAGTTCTTC. It yields the protein CSASPLQEAHNEQFF.

This clonotype showed up just a few times. The chain couples TRBV3-1 to TRBJ2-5, with D possibly being TRBD1 or TRBD2 (6 bases each). CDR1 and CDR2 (germline): LGHDT, YNNKEL (reference sequence). The ends were cut back, 3 bases at V and 5 bases at J, with 10 bases in the middle. This CDR3 has 13 residues. The CDR3 coding sequence is TGTGCCAGCAGCCAGAGGGGGGCGGAGACCCAGTACTTC. This sequence encodes CASSQRGAETQYF.

The chain employs TRBV20-1 and TRBJ2-1; D remains unclear. Germline assignment: CDR1 DFQATT and CDR2 SNEGSKA (reference sequence). V lost 6 bases and J lost 9, with 12 bases in between. The CDR3 is 11 amino acids. CDR3 region: CSATQRSEQFF. Written as DNA, the CDR3 is TGCAGTGCCACACAAAGGAGTGAGCAGTTCTTC.

The sample holds a few counts of this clonotype. The chain couples TRBV20-1 to TRBJ2-3, with TRBD2 identical over 8 bases. The CDR3 totals 15 residues. CDR1 DFQATT and CDR2 SNEGSKA come from the germline V gene (reference sequence). V lost 1 base to trimming and J lost 1 base; unmatched junction nucleotides: 4. CDR3 DNA: TGCAGTGCTAGAGGTCCTAGCGGGCGCACAGATACGCAGTATTTT. Translated: CSARGPSGRTDTQYF.

This clonotype was counted between two and nine times. The chain employs TRBV18 and TRBJ2-1, with a weak D call TRBD2 (5 bases). CDR1 is KGHSH and CDR2 is LQKENI in the germline V gene. Trimming took 4 bases from V and 9 from J, leaving 10 bases between them. The CDR3 runs 12 residues. The CDR3, as DNA: TGTGCCAGCTCACTCGCGGACTTTGAGCAGTTCTTC. It specifies CASSLADFEQFF.

This clonotype was observed at least ten times. V and J are TRBV10-3 and TRBJ2-1; TRBD1 aligns across 8 bases. The V and J ends lost 0 bases and 9 bases, in that order; junction bases with no gene match: 4. There are 14 residues in the CDR3. Germline V gene lookup returns CDR1 ENHRY and CDR2 SYGVKD. The CDR3 is CAISESGQVGEQFF. The CDR3 DNA reads TGTGCCATCAGTGAGTCGGGACAGGTTGGTGAGCAGTTCTTC.

This clonotype was counted only a few times. The chain combines TRBV12-3 or TRBV12-4 with TRBJ2-3; D might be TRBD2 (7 bases). The V end lost 6 bases, the J end lost 2 bases, and 15 bases lay between the germline ends. CDR3 length: 15 amino acids. CDR3 in DNA: TGTGCCAGCAGCCAAGGGGGAGGGTACACAGATACGCAGTATTTT. It yields the protein CASSQGGGYTDTQYF.